This is a list of T cell receptor beta chains from one sample in a study of blood T cell repertoires in COVID-19. Repertoires were generated with immunoSEQ multiplex PCR, while TCRdb's copy carries only in-frame clones and drops some. The table includes 250,000 to 300,000 clones, almost 90% detected once. Source material: peripheral blood. The source of these receptors is a woman under 40 with COVID-19, enrolled during active disease. CDR3s leave out the opening cysteine and the closing phenylalanine or tryptophan. The listing skips clone size in some rows; elsewhere it reads once, few, many or a size class.

TRBV7-3	NA	ASSFVEGTGELF
TRBV29-1	NA	SVRPRGREDTQY
TRBV29-1	once	SIRRQGDTGELF
TRBV19	NA	ASSKGEGREFYEQY
TRBV29-1	NA	SVEDRYRSYTGELF
TRBV20-1	once	SASKGAWQPQH
TRBV2	NA	ASSTGDTGELF
TRBV18	NA	ASSLTPPGLRYEQY
TRBV18	NA	ASSPVGSGIGEQF
TRBV5-1	NA	ASSFTGGISSYNEQF
TRBV3-1/TRBV3-2	NA	ASSRGQGNYGYT
TRBV5-1	NA	ASSLAGRGAFSEKLF
TRBV4-1	NA	ASSPGLAKNYEQY
TRBV10-1	NA	ASSGSVDNEQF
TRBV7-9	NA	ASSLELSGDRDSKNIQY
TRBV5-1	NA	ASSYAGQGNTEAF
TRBV28	NA	ASRTGGYKTTYEQY
TRBV7-9	NA	ASSLAGTGFYEQY
TRBV5-1	NA	ASSLEGQGPFDEQY
TRBV7-8	NA	ASSPGGRMGQGALDYGYT
TRBV18	NA	ASSLSGLAKNIQY
TRBV19	NA	ASSIGPGGSGNTIY
TRBV7-9	NA	ASSPRDSQETQY
TRBV7-9	NA	ASTLAGGGTGELF
TRBV10-3	NA	AISHGPGRTEAF
TRBV6-6	NA	ASSYRGSIQPQH